Listed below are T cell receptor beta chains from one sample, sequenced in a study of technical replicates of blood from a few donors. Data came from immunoSEQ multiplex PCR; TCRdb stores just in-frame clones and leaves some out. The sample holds tens of thousands of clones; 95% to 98% are singletons and the top ten take less than 0.25%. The material sequenced was T cells isolated from PBMCs. The receptors derive from a human donor in good health. Each CDR3 is given without its conserved first and last residue. Fields, in order: V gene, CDR3 protein.

V: TRBV30
CDR3: AWSRTLSPNNEQF

V: TRBV7-6
CDR3: ASSLPGRAETQY

V: TRBV18
CDR3: ASSPWTGSTQY

V: TRBV4-3
CDR3: ASSQQSRGLTYGDTEAF

V: TRBV7-7
CDR3: ASSLVLAGYNEQF

V: TRBV7-6
CDR3: ASSLRGQNTEAF

V: TRBV13
CDR3: ASSLTGGEQY

V: TRBV27
CDR3: ASSLSQYYGYT

V: TRBV9
CDR3: ASSVTIPGTSGRASTDTQY

V: TRBV18
CDR3: ASSPPEDETQY

V: TRBV12-5
CDR3: ASGGLSRLAGVHQETQY

V: TRBV7-2
CDR3: ASSLGELGNLRGTQY

V: TRBV27
CDR3: ASSLGQLYGYT

V: TRBV4-3
CDR3: ASSQEGQTGFREQF

V: TRBV7-7
CDR3: ASSPGQAGELF

V: TRBV27
CDR3: ASNPPSSGEAF

V: TRBV4-1
CDR3: ASSQAGGAAELF

V: TRBV4-1
CDR3: ASSNRDLLRETQY

V: TRBV28
CDR3: ASSLRTGLVGNYGYT

V: TRBV18
CDR3: ASSPLLDRDRFSYEQY

V: TRBV11-2
CDR3: ASSLPALEPNTGELF

V: TRBV2
CDR3: ASNIPTGGYTEAF

V: TRBV11-2
CDR3: ASSPGYEQY

V: TRBV9
CDR3: ASSALGTGNEQY

V: TRBV11-2
CDR3: ASSPPGDPLYSNQPQH

V: TRBV9
CDR3: ASSVVQNTGELF

V: TRBV2
CDR3: ASSEGTSGTGELF

V: TRBV11-2
CDR3: ASSSRGQGNTEAF

V: TRBV18
CDR3: ASSPLGGLSGGYT

V: TRBV13
CDR3: ASSFRLDSYEQY

V: TRBV9
CDR3: ASSVEEGGTYEQY

V: TRBV13
CDR3: ASSLYGTSGRAYEQY

V: TRBV25-1
CDR3: ASSRQGGPGELF

V: TRBV7-6
CDR3: ASSIGGDRNGYT

V: TRBV2
CDR3: ASSFQETQY

V: TRBV10-3
CDR3: AISESSRPTDTQY

V: TRBV9
CDR3: ASSVGVGGGGETQY

V: TRBV10-3
CDR3: AISFRDFSSYEQY

V: TRBV2
CDR3: ASSELGSLYNEQF

V: TRBV7-9
CDR3: ASSLASTGANTGELF